In this sample, the clone carrying this TCR beta chain turned up a few times. What it binds is not known. From the germline J gene comes the end of the CDR3, since the read stops 3 residues before it. Generated by immunoSEQ multiplex PCR, the TCRdb table keeps only in-frame clones and is missing some. The table records 50,000 to 65,000 clones without singletons, the ten largest covering about 1.7%. This record comes from a study of T cell clonality in common variable immunodeficiency. Findings and caveats of the study: Compared with controls, CVID subjects had fewer shared TCRbeta clones.

Patients and controls were mostly of Caucasian heritage. Germline V gene data show CDR1 as SGHAT and CDR2 as FQNNGV. This CDR3 region has 15 residues. V lost 1 base to trimming and J lost 2 bases; unmatched junction nucleotides: 2. The sample was peripheral blood mononuclear cells. The source is a person aged 18 to 70 in good health. V is TRBV11-2 and J is TRBJ2-7; 10 nucleotides line up with TRBD1. The CDR3: CASSLGQGATYEQYF. The covered CDR3 bases are TGTGCCAGCAGCTTAGGACAGGGGGCGACCTACGAG.